This T cell receptor (beta chain) was observed in a study of blood T cell repertoires in COVID-19. Study background: T cells, B-cell-depleted T cells, or PBMCs supplied cDNA or gDNA.

CDR3 length: 15 amino acids. V was trimmed by 2 bases and J by 0 bases, leaving 11 bases between them. The germline V gene encodes CDR1 SGHVS and CDR2 FNYEAQ. Repertoires were generated with immunoSEQ multiplex PCR, while TCRdb's copy carries only in-frame clones and drops some. Found here are 250,000 to 300,000 clones, about 88% of them singletons; the top ten hold about 3.6%. This chain links TRBV7-6 with TRBJ2-7; D perhaps matches TRBD2 (6 bases). The sequenced sample consisted of peripheral blood. The TCR sequence derives from a man aged 18 to 30 with active or convalescent COVID-19. For the CDR3, the DNA is TGTGCCAGCAGCTTATGGGATAGCGGCTCCTACGAGCAGTACTTC. Translating it yields CASSLWDSGSYEQYF. Full variable domain (rest looked up from reference TRBV7-6 and TRBJ2-7): GAGVSQSPRYKVTKRGQDVALRCDPISGHVSLYWYRQALGQGPEFLTYFNYEAQQDKSGLPNDRFSAERPEGSISTLTIQRTEQRDSAMYRCASSLWDSGSYEQYFGPGTRLTVT.